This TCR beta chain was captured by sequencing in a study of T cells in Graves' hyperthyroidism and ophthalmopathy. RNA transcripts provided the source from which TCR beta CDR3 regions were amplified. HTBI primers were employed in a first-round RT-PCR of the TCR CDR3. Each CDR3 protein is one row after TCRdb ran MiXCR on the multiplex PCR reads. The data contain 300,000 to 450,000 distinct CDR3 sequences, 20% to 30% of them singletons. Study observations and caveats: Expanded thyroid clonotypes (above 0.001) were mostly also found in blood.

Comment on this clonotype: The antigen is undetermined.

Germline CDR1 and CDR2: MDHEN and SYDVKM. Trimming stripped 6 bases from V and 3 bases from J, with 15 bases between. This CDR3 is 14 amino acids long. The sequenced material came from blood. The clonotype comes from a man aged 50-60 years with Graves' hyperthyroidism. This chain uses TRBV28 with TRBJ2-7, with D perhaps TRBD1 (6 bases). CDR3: CASSLQGYLYEQYF. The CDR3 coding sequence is TGTGCCAGCAGCCTCCAGGGGTACCTCTACGAGCAGTACTTC.